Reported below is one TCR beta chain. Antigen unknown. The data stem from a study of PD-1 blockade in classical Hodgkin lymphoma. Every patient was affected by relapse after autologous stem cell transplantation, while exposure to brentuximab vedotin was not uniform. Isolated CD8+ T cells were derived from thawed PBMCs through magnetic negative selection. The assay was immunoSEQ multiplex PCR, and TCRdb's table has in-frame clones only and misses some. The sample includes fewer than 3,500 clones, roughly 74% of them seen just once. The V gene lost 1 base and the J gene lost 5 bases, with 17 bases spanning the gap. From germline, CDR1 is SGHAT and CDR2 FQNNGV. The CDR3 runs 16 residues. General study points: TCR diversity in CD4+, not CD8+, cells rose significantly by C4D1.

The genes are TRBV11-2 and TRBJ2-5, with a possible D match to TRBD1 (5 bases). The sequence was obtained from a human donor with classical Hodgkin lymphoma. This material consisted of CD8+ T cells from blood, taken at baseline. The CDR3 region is CASSLGSRRGTETQYF. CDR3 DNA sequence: TGTGCCAGCAGCTTAGGGTCCCGAAGGGGAACGGAGACCCAGTACTTC.